This T cell receptor beta chain is from a study of T-cell reconstitution after alpha-beta-depleted transplantation in children. General study findings and limits: A year post-transplant, T-cell counts and diversity derived mostly from newly produced T cells. The study reportedly traced alpha-beta T cells about two months after transplant to several hundred expanded graft clones. Where some patients showed high TCRbeta diversity at day 60, it came from recipient T cells and thymic progenitors that had survived.

TCRbeta library construction was performed incorporating unique molecular identifiers. TCRdb fed the PCR reads into MiXCR, producing one record per CDR3 protein. The data contain fewer than 450,000 distinct CDR3 sequences, roughly 16% of them singletons. To note about this clonotype: The antigen remains undetermined.

V was clipped by 0 bases and J by 1 base; unmatched bases: 2. Germline loops: CDR1 GTSNPN, CDR2 SVGIG (reference sequence). The CDR3 totals 14 residues. The clonotype was recovered from a male patient between 2 and 10 years old who had a stem cell transplant for acute lymphoblastic leukemia, so the T cells may come from the graft donor. The gene calls are TRBV30 and TRBJ2-5; 7 bases line up with TRBD2. Material: PBMCs, mostly from graft donor cells, obtained 360 days after TCRalphabeta/CD19-depleted stem cell transplant. The CDR3 sequence is CAWSVTGGQETQYF. The CDR3 nucleotides read TGTGCCTGGAGTGTCACGGGAGGCCAAGAGACCCAGTACTTC.